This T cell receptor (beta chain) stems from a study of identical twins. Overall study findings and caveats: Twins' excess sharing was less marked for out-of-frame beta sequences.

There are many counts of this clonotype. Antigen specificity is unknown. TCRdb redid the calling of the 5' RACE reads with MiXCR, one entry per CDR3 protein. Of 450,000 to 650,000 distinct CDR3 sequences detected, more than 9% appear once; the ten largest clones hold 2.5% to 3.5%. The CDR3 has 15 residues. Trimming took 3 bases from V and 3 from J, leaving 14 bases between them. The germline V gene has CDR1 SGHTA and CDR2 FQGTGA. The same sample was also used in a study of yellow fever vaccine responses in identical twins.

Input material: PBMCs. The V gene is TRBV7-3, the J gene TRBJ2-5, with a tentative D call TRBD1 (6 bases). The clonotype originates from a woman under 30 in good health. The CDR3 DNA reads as TGTGCCAGCAGCTTCCACCCCGGACAGAAAGAGACCCAGTACTTC. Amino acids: CASSFHPGQKETQYF.